The 9 T cell receptor beta chains listed next were all sequenced from one sample in a study of human T cells and chemical hapten exposure. Stated time point: pre-sensitization, week 0. As to treatment: therapeutic diphenylcyclopropenone sensitization with weekly scalp DPC. In TCRdb, the RACE reads were re-called with MiXCR into one record per CDR3 protein. Here the sample spans nearly 110,000 distinct CDR3 sequences, 12% being singletons. Material: whole blood, obtained in connection with sensitization to the hapten diphenylcyclopropenone (DPC). These receptors originate from a woman aged 50 to 65 with alopecia areata. Some clones in this sample may be carry-over from other donors' samples.

In its sample, this clonotype was seen a few times. This sequence joins TRBV7-9 and TRBJ1-2; 11 bases agree with TRBD1. The CDR3 sequence is 15 residues long. J gave up 4 bases and V 5 bases, and 6 bases lay outside the gene matches. The germline gives CDR1 SEHNR, CDR2 FQNEAQ (reference sequence). This CDR3 reads CASSPGQGAPYGYTF. Written as DNA, the CDR3 is TGTGCCAGCAGCCCCGGACAGGGGGCCCCCTATGGCTACACCTTC.

V and J are TRBV27 and TRBJ1-1; the D is unclear. Germline V gene sequence: CDR1 MNHEY, CDR2 SMNVEV (reference sequence). The ends were cut back, 2 bases at V and 1 base at J, with 11 bases in the middle. This CDR3 is 15 amino acids long. CDR3 in DNA: TGTGCCAGCAGTTTAATAGAGGGAAGGAACACTGAAGCTTTCTTT. Translated, it gives CASSLIEGRNTEAFF.

This clonotype was counted between two and nine times. The gene calls are TRBV6-5 and TRBJ2-1; TRBD2 agrees at 9 bases. V trimming: 5 bases; J trimming: 8 bases; junction bases outside the gene matches: 13. Looked up from germline, CDR1 is MNHEY and CDR2 is SVGAGI. The CDR3 contains 16 residues. The CDR3 sequence is CASSPPFSGSIYEQFF. The CDR3 nucleotides read TGTGCCAGCAGTCCCCCGTTTAGCGGGAGCATTTATGAGCAGTTCTTC.

This clonotype was found a few times. V and J are TRBV5-6 and TRBJ2-6, with no clear D. The V gene's germline CDR1 is SGHDT and CDR2 YYEEEE. V dropped 2 bases and J dropped 0 bases, with 9 bases sitting between them. The CDR3 spans 16 residues. The CDR3 sequence is CASSFPLASGANVLTF. As DNA, the CDR3 is TGTGCCAGCAGCTTCCCCCTGGCCTCTGGGGCCAACGTCCTGACTTTC.

The chain uses TRBV5-1 and TRBJ2-7; no reliable D call. The CDR3 extends over 15 amino acids. Between the trimmed V and J ends, which lost 4 bases and 3 bases, there was a span of 17 bases. CDR1 and CDR2 from the germline V gene are SGHRS and YFSETQ. The CDR3 DNA reads as TGCGCCAGCAGCGAAAGGACGGATCAGAGCTACGAGCAGTACTTC. It encodes CASSERTDQSYEQYF. Variable domain in full (rest from reference TRBV5-1 and TRBJ2-7): KAGVTQTPRYLIKTRGQQVTLSCSPISGHRSVSWYQQTPGQGLQFLFEYFSETQRNKGNFPGRFSGRQFSNSRSEMNVSTLELGDSALYLCASSERTDQSYEQYFGPGTRLTVT.

This chain links TRBV7-6 with TRBJ2-1; 9 positions match TRBD2. V trimming: 5 bases; J trimming: 5 bases; junction bases outside the gene matches: 7. The CDR3 totals 15 residues. Looked up from germline, CDR1 is SGHVS and CDR2 is FNYEAQ. CDR3 sequence (DNA): TGTGCCAGCAGCCTTGGACTAGCGCGAAACAATGAGCAGTTCTTC. Amino acid sequence: CASSLGLARNNEQFF.

The table lists this clonotype with a few counts. The chain uses TRBV7-2 and TRBJ1-5, with 10 bases identical to TRBD1. With V trimmed by 11 bases and J by 0 bases, 10 bases remained unmatched. This CDR3 region has 16 residues. The germline V gene encodes CDR1 SGHTA and CDR2 FQGNSA. The CDR3 DNA follows: TGTGCCCGAGACGACAGGGGGCCATGTAGCAATCAGCCCCAGCATTTT. Its protein is CARDDRGPCSNQPQHF.

The chain joins TRBV27 to TRBJ2-7; tentative D call: TRBD1 (5 bases). The germline V and J ends were trimmed by 4 bases and 13 bases, with 23 bases remaining between them. CDR3 length: 14 residues. CDR1 is MNHEY and CDR2 is SMNVEV in the germline V gene (reference sequence). The CDR3 DNA sequence: TGTGCCAGCAGTTCCCGGCCCCCACAGGCGCCTCTTTACTTC. Amino acid sequence: CASSSRPPQAPLYF.

This clonotype was observed many times. V and J are TRBV5-6 and TRBJ2-1; D unresolved. This CDR3 region has 11 residues. The germline CDR1 and CDR2 sequences are SGHDT and YYEEEE. The ends were cut back, 2 bases at V and 10 bases at J, with 7 bases in the middle. The CDR3 region has the DNA TGTGCCAGCAGCTTATCACGGGAGCAGTTCTTC. This translates into CASSLSREQFF.